One T cell receptor (beta chain) is described in this entry. The data belong to a study of control samples from healthy donors and cancer patients. Data came from immunoSEQ multiplex PCR; TCRdb stores just in-frame clones and leaves some out. The table includes just under 150,000 clones, more than 85% detected once. The CDR3 is 13 amino acids. Trimming removed 5 bases at V and 2 bases at J, with 9 bases between. CDR1 and CDR2 from the germline V gene are SGHRS and YFSETQ. The source of this sequence is a man aged 25 to 45 in good health. The sample consisted of blood. This chain links TRBV5-1 with TRBJ2-3; D not certain. The CDR3 protein is CASSLRVTDTQYF. CDR3 DNA sequence: TGCGCCAGCAGTCTCCGGGTCACAGATACGCAGTATTTT.